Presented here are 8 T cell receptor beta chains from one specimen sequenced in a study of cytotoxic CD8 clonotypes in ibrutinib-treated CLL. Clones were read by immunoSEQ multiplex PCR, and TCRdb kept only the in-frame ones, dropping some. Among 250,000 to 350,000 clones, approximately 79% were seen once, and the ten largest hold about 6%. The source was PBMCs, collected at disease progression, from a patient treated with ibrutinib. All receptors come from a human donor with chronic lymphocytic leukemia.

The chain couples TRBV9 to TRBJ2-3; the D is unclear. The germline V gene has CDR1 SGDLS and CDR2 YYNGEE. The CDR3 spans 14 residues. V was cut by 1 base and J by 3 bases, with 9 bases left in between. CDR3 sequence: CASSVPDGTDTQYF. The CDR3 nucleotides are TGTGCCAGCAGCGTACCTGATGGGACAGATACGCAGTATTTT.

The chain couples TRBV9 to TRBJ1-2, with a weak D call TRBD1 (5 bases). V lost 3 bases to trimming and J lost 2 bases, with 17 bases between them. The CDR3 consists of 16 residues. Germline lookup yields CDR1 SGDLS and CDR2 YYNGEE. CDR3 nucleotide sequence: TGTGCCAGCAGCGCCGTCCCGGGGGTTCCAAACTATGGCTACACCTTC. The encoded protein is CASSAVPGVPNYGYTF.

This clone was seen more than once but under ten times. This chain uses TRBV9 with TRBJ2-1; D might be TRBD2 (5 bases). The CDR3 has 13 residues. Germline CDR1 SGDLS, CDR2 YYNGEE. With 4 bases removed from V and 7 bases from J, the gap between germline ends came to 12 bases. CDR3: CASSRATGNEQFF. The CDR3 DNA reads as TGTGCCAGCAGCCGCGCAACGGGGAATGAGCAGTTCTTC. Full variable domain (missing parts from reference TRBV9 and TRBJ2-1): DSGVTQTPKHLITATGQRVTLRCSPRSGDLSVYWYQQSLDQGLQFLIQYYNGEERAKGNILERFSAQQFPDLHSELNLSSLELGDSALYFCASSRATGNEQFFGPGTRLTVL.

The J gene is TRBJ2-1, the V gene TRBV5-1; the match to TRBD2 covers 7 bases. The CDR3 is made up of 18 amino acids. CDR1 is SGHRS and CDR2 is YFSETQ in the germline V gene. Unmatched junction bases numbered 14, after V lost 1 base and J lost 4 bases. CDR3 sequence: CASSLLTTSDYPYNEQFF. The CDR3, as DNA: TGCGCCAGCAGCTTGCTGACCACTAGCGATTACCCATACAATGAGCAGTTCTTC. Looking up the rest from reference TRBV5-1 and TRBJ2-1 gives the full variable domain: KAGVTQTPRYLIKTRGQQVTLSCSPISGHRSVSWYQQTPGQGLQFLFEYFSETQRNKGNFPGRFSGRQFSNSRSEMNVSTLELGDSALYLCASSLLTTSDYPYNEQFFGPGTRLTVL.

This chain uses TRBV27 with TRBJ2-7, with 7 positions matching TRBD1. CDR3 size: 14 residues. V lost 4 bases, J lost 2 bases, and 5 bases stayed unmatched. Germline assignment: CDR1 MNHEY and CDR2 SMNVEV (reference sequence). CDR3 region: CASSSWTGPYEQYF. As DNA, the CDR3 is TGTGCCAGCAGTTCGTGGACAGGACCCTACGAGCAGTACTTC.

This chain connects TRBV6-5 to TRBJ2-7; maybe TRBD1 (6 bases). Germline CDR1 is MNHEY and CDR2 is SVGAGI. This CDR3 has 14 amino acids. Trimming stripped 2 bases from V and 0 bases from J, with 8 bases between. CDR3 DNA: TGTGCCAGCAGTTACGGCAGGGGCTCCTACGAGCAGTACTTC. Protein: CASSYGRGSYEQYF.

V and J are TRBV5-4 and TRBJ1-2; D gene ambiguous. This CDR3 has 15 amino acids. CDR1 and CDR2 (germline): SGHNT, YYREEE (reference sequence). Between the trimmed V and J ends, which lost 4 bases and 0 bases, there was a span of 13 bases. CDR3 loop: CASSPTAQANYGYTF. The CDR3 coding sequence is TGTGCCAGCAGCCCCACAGCTCAAGCTAACTATGGCTACACCTTC.

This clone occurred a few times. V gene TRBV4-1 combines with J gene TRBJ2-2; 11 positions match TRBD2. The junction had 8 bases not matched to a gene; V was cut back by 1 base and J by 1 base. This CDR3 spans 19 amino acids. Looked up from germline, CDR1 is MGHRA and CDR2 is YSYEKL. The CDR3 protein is CASSQVLSGRALNTGELFF. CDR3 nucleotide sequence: TGCGCCAGCAGCCAAGTCCTTAGCGGGAGGGCCCTGAACACCGGGGAGCTGTTTTTT.